Here is one T cell receptor (beta chain) with its context. What it binds is unknown. Germline loops: CDR1 MNHEY, CDR2 SVGAGI. This CDR3 comprises 13 residues. The V and J ends lost 0 bases and 6 bases, in that order; junction bases with no gene match: 2. This sample is part of a study of T cell repertoires in cytomegalovirus infection. At the level of the study: Selected CMV epitopes included recently identified HLA-C-restricted ones as well as well-studied HLA-B-restricted ones. Shared public TCR beta signatures pointed to both CMV infection and a matching HLA type. General study points: The study identified carriers of CMV plus the relevant HLA from cumulative public TCR beta family frequency. HLA-C-restricted TCR beta clonotypes specific for CMV led the ex vivo response.

Each CDR3 protein gets one entry after TCRdb re-called the reads with MiXCR. Among 750,000 to 950,000 distinct CDR3 sequences listed, about 27% were seen once. The sample here was cultured CD8+ T cells from PBMCs, taken from culture after CMV antigen stimulation. The clonotype originates from a human donor in good health (CMV status not recorded). Some clones in this sample may be carry-over from other donors' samples. The chain carries TRBV6-5 and TRBJ2-7; 7 bases are shared with TRBD2. The CDR3 DNA sequence: TGTGCCAGCAGTTACTCAGGGGAGGGCGAGCAGTACTTC. It translates to CASSYSGEGEQYF.